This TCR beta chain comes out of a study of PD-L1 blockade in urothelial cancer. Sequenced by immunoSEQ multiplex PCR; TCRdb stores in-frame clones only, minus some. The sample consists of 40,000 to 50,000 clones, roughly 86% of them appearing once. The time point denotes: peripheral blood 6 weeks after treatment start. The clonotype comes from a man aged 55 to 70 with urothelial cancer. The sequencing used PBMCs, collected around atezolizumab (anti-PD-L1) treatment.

CDR3 coding DNA: TGTGCCAGCAGCCCCCGGACTAGCGGGGCCGGGGGGGATACGCAGTATTTT. Encoded protein: CASSPRTSGAGGDTQYF. The chain couples TRBV11-3 to TRBJ2-3, with 12 nucleotides matching TRBD2. The CDR3 is 17 residues long. V was pared by 5 bases and J by 6 bases, with 12 bases of the junction left unmatched. The germline V gene has CDR1 SGHNT and CDR2 YENEEA. Full variable domain (remainder filled in from reference TRBV11-3 and TRBJ2-3): EAGVVQSPRYKIIEKKQPVAFWCNPISGHNTLYWYLQNLGQGPELLIRYENEEAVDDSQLPKDRFSAERLKGVDSTLKIQPAELGDSAVYLCASSPRTSGAGGDTQYFGPGTRLTVL.